The clone carrying this T cell receptor beta chain showed up just a few times. Antigen specificity is unknown. The entry originates in a study of T cell repertoires in cytomegalovirus infection. About the study: Epitope selection comprised recently identified HLA-C-restricted CMV epitopes and well-studied HLA-B-restricted CMV epitopes. CMV infection plus the matching HLA type was flagged by public TCR beta signatures.

The CDR3 is 13 amino acids. In germline, CDR1 is MGHDK, CDR2 SYGVNS. Trimming cost V 10 bases and J 6 bases; bases outside gene matches: 8. Findings of the study overall: Individuals carrying CMV plus the relevant HLA were identified by cumulative frequency of public TCR beta families.

TCRdb used MiXCR to reprocess the reads, holding one entry per CDR3 protein. The table records approximately 49,000 distinct CDR3 sequences, around 20% of them present only once. The sequence was collected from a human donor in good health (CMV status not recorded). Some clones in this sample may be carry-over from other donors' samples. The sample here was CD8+ T cells from cultured PBMCs, taken from culture after CMV antigen stimulation. The chain employs TRBV25-1 and TRBJ2-2, with 7 bases matching TRBD1. The CDR3 DNA reads as TGTGCCACCAAGACAGGGCAGGCCGGGGAGCTGTTTTTT. Translation gives CATKTGQAGELFF.